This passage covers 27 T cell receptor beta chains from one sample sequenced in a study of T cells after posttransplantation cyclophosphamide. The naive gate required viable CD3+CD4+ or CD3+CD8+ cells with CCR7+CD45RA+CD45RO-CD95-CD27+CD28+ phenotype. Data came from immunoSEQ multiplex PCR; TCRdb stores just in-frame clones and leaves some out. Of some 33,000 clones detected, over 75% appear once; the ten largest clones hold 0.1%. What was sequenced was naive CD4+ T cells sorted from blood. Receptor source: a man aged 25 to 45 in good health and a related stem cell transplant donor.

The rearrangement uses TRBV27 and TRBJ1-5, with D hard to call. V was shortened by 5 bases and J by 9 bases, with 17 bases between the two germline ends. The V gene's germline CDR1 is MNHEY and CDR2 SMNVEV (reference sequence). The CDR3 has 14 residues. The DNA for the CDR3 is TGTGCCAGCAGTCAAAGGACTTCTTATGGGCCCCAGCATTTT. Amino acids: CASSQRTSYGPQHF.

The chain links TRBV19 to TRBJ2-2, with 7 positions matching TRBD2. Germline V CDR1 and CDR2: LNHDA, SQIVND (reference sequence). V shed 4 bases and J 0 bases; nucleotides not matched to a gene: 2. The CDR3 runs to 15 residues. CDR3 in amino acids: CASSKGLTNTGELFF. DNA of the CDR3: TGTGCCAGTAGTAAGGGACTAACGAACACCGGGGAGCTGTTTTTT.

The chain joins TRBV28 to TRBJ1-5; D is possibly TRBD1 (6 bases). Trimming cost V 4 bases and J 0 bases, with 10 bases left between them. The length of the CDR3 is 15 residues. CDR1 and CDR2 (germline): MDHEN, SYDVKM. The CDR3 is CASSWDNNSNQPQHF. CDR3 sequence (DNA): TGTGCCAGCAGTTGGGACAATAATAGCAATCAGCCCCAGCATTTT.

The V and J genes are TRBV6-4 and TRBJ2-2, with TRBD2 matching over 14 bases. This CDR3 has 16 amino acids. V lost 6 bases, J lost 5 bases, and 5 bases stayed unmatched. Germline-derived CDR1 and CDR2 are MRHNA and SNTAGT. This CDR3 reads CASSATSGGATGELFF. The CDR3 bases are TGTGCCAGCAGCGCGACTAGCGGGGGGGCTACCGGGGAGCTGTTTTTT.

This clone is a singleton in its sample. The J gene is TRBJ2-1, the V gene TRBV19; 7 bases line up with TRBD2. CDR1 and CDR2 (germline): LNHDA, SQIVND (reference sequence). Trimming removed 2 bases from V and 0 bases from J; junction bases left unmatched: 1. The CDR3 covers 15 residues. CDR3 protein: CASSIRLASYNEQFF. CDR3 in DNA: TGTGCCAGTAGTATAAGACTAGCCTCCTACAATGAGCAGTTCTTC.

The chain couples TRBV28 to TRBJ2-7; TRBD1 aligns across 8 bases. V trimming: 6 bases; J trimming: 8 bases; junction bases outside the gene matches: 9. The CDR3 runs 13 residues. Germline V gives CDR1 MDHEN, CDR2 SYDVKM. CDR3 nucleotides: TGTGCCAGCAGACTTGGACAGGGAATAAAGCAGTACTTC. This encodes CASRLGQGIKQYF.

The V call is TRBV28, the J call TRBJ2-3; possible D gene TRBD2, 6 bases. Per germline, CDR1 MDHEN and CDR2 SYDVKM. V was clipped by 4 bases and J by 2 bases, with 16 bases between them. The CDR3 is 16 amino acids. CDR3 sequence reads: CASSSPGRGDTDTQYF. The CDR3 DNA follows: TGTGCCAGCAGTTCCCCAGGGCGGGGCGACACAGATACGCAGTATTTT.

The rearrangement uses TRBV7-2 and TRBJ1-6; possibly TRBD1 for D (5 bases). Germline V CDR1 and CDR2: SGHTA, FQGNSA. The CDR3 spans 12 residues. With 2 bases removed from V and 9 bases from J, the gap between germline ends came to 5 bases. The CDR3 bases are TGTGCCAGCAGCTTACAGGGTTCACCCCTCCACTTT. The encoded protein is CASSLQGSPLHF.

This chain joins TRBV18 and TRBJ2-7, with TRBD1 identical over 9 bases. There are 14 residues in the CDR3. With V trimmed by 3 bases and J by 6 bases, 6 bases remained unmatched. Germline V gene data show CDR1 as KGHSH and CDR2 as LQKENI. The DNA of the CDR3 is TGTGCCAGCTCACCGCCGGGACAGGGAGGCGAGCAGTACTTC. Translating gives CASSPPGQGGEQYF.

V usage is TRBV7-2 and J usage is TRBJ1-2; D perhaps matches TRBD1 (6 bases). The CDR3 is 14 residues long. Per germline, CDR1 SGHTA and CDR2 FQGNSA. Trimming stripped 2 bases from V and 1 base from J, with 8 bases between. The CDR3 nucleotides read TGTGCCAGCAGCTTACGGACAGTTAACTATGGCTACACCTTC. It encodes CASSLRTVNYGYTF.

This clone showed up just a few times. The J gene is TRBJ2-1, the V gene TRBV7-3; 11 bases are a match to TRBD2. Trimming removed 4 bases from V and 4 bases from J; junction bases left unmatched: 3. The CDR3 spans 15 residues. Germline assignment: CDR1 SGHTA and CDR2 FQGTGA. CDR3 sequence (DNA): TGTGCCAGCAGCTCCACTAGCGGGGGATACAATGAGCAGTTCTTC. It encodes CASSSTSGGYNEQFF.

CDR3 bases: TGTGCCAGCAGCATACAGGGACGCGAAGCTTTCTTT. Translated: CASSIQGREAFF. The rearrangement links TRBV7-8 to TRBJ1-1, with D possibly being TRBD1 (6 bases). Trimming removed 5 bases at V and 8 bases at J, with 12 bases between. Germline V gives CDR1 SGHVS, CDR2 FQNEAQ. The CDR3 totals 12 residues.

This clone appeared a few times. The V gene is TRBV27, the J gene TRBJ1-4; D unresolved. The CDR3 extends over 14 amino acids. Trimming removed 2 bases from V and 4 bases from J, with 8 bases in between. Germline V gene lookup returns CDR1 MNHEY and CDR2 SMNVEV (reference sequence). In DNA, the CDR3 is TGTGCCAGCAGTTTAGGGCAGTTTAATGAAAAACTGTTTTTT. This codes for CASSLGQFNEKLFF. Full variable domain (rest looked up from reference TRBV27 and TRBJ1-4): EAQVTQNPRYLITVTGKKLTVTCSQNMNHEYMSWYRQDPGLGLRQIYYSMNVEVTDKGDVPEGYKVSRKEKRNFPLILESPSPNQTSLYFCASSLGQFNEKLFFGSGTQLSVL.

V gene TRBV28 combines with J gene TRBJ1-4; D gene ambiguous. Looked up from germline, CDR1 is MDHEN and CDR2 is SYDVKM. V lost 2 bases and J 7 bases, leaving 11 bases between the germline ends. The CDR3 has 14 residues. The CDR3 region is CASSLVHPGEKLFF. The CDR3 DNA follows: TGTGCCAGCAGTTTAGTCCACCCAGGTGAAAAACTGTTTTTT.

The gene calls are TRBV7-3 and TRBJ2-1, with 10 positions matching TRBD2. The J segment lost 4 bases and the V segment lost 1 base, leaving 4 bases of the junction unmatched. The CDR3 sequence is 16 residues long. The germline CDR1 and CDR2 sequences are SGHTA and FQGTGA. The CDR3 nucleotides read TGTGCCAGCAGCTTAATGGGGGGACTAGCGTACAATGAGCAGTTCTTC. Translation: CASSLMGGLAYNEQFF.

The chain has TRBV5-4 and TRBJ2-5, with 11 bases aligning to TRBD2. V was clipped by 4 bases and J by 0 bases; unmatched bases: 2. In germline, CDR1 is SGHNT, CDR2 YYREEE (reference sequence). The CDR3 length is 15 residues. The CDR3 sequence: CASSPGLADQETQYF. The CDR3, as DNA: TGTGCCAGCAGCCCGGGACTAGCGGACCAAGAGACCCAGTACTTC.

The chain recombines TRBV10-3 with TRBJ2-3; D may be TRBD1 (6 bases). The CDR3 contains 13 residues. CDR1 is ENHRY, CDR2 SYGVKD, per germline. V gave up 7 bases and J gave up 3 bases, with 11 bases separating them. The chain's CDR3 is CAINEQGTDTQYF. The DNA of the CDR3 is TGTGCCATCAACGAACAGGGAACAGATACGCAGTATTTT.

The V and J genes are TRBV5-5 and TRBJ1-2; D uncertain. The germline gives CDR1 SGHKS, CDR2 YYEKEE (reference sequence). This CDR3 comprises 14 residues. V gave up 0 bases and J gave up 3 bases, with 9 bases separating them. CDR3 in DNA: TGTGCCAGCAGCTTGGGGCTCTTTGACTATGGCTACACCTTC. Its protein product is CASSLGLFDYGYTF.

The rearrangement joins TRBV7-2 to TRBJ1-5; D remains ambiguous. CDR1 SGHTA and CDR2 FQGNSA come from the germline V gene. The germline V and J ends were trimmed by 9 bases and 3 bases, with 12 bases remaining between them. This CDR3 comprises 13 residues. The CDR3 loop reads CASSQRNNQPQHF. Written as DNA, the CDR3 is TGTGCCAGTTCTCAGAGGAACAATCAGCCCCAGCATTTT.

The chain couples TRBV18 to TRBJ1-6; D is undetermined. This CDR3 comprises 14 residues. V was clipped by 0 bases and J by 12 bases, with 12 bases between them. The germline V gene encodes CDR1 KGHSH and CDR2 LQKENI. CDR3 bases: TGTGCCAGCTCACCACCGGCGGGCCCGAGACCCCTCCACTTT. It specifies CASSPPAGPRPLHF.

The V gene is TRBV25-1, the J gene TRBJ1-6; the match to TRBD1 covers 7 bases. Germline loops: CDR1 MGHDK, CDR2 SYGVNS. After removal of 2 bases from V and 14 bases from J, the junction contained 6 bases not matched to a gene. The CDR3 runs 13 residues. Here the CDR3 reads CASSEPPGTALHF. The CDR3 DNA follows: TGTGCCAGCAGTGAACCCCCCGGGACAGCCCTCCACTTT.

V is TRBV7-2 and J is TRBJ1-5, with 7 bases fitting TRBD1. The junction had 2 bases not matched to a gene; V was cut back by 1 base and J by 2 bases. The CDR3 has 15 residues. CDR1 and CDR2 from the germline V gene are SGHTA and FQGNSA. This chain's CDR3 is CASSLVGQGNQPQHF. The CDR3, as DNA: TGTGCCAGCAGCTTAGTCGGACAGGGCAATCAGCCCCAGCATTTT.

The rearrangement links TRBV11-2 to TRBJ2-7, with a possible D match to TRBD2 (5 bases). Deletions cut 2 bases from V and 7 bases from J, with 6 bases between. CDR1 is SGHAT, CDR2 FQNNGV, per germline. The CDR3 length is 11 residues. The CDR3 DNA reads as TGTGCCAGCAGCTTATGGGAGGAGCAGTACTTC. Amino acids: CASSLWEEQYF.

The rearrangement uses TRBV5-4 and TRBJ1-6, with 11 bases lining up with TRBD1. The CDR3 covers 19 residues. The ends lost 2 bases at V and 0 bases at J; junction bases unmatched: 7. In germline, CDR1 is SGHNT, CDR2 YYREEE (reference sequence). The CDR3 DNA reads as TGTGCCAGCAGCTTAGGGGGACAGGGGGTGAGCTCCTATAATTCACCCCTCCACTTT. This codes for CASSLGGQGVSSYNSPLHF.

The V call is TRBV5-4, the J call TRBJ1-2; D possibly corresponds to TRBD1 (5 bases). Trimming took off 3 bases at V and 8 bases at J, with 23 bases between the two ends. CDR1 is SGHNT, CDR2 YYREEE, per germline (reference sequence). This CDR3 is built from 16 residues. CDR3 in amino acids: CASSSGARGSLRGYTF. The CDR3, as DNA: TGTGCCAGCAGCTCCGGGGCGCGCGGGAGTTTGAGGGGCTACACCTTC. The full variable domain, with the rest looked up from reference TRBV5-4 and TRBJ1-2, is ETGVTQSPTHLIKTRGQQVTLRCSSQSGHNTVSWYQQALGQGPQFIFQYYREEENGRGNFPPRFSGLQFPNYSSELNVNALELDDSALYLCASSSGARGSLRGYTFGSGTRLTVV.

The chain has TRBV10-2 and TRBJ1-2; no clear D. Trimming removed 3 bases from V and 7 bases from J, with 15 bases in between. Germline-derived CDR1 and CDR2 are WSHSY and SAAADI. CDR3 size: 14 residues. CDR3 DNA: TGCGCCAGCAGTGATAGGATAGGAGGGCCTGGCTACACCTTC. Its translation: CASSDRIGGPGYTF.

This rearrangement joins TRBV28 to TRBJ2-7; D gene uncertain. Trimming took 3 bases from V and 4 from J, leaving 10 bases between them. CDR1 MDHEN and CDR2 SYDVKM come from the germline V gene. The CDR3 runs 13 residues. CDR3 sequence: CASSFSSRYEQYF. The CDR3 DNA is TGTGCCAGCAGTTTCTCCAGCAGGTACGAGCAGTACTTC.